What follows describes a single T cell receptor beta chain. Between the trimmed V and J ends, which lost 0 bases and 12 bases, there was a span of 12 bases. Germline V CDR1 and CDR2: SGHNT, YENEEA. The CDR3 is 13 residues long. This sample was included in a study of blood T cell repertoires in COVID-19. Study-level background: Specimens from acute and convalescent COVID-19 originated in the United States, Italy and Spain. T cells, B-cell-depleted T cells, or PBMCs provided the cDNA or gDNA that served as material.

Clones were read by immunoSEQ multiplex PCR, and TCRdb kept only the in-frame ones, dropping some. The table lists about 250,000 clones, around four fifths of them singletons. Material: peripheral blood. This sequence originates from a woman aged 55-75 years with active or convalescent COVID-19. This chain joins TRBV11-3 and TRBJ2-1; unclear D gene. In DNA, the CDR3 is TGTGCCAGCAGCTTAGATCAGGCATCGCGGCAGTTCTTC. This translates into CASSLDQASRQFF.